A single sample gave rise to the 27 T cell receptor beta chains below, sequenced in a study of patients and donors after allogeneic stem cell transplantation. TCRdb reprocessed the RT-PCR reads via MiXCR and lists one record per CDR3 protein. Among 110,000 or so distinct CDR3 sequences listed, around 38% were seen once. Sample: blood, either unsorted or a sorted T cell fraction (not recorded which). These receptors all come from a human donor who was either an allogeneic HSCT recipient or a stem cell or donor lymphocyte infusion donor (not recorded which). It is not recorded whose cells these are; they may come from a transplant donor.

V gene TRBV29-1 combines with J gene TRBJ2-4; D is possibly TRBD1 (6 bases). The V end lost 5 bases, the J end lost 8 bases, and 19 bases lay between the germline ends. CDR3 length: 14 residues. Germline CDR1 SQVTM, CDR2 ANQGSEA. CDR3 amino acids: CSVMGHATGDIQYF. CDR3 sequence (DNA): TGCAGCGTTATGGGACATGCTACTGGGGACATTCAGTACTTC.

The chain carries TRBV5-1 and TRBJ2-7, with D perhaps assigned TRBD1 or TRBD2 (6 bases each). Germline lookup yields CDR1 SGHRS and CDR2 YFSETQ. The V gene lost 4 bases and the J gene lost 3 bases, with 20 bases spanning the gap. The length of the CDR3 is 16 residues. For the CDR3, the DNA is TGCGCCAGCAGCCCCGGTAAGGGGGGAGCGGGCTACGAGCAGTACTTC. It translates to CASSPGKGGAGYEQYF.

The chain couples TRBV7-2 to TRBJ1-3; no clear D gene. The CDR3 spans 17 residues. V lost 4 bases, J lost 0 bases, and 16 bases lay in between. CDR1 and CDR2 from the germline V gene are SGHTA and FQGNSA. The CDR3 DNA is TGTGCCAGCAGCTCTAGATCACTACAAAACTCTGGAAACACCATATATTTT. It yields the protein CASSSRSLQNSGNTIYF. Complete variable domain (other parts from reference TRBV7-2 and TRBJ1-3): GAGVSQSPSNKVTEKGKDVELRCDPISGHTALYWYRQSLGQGLEFLIYFQGNSAPDKSGLPSDRFSAERTGGSVSTLTIQRTQQEDSAVYLCASSSRSLQNSGNTIYFGEGSWLTVV.

This clonotype was recorded a few times. This chain uses TRBV21-1 with TRBJ1-1; TRBD1, as called in the table, went unchecked against the DNA. TRBV21-1 is a known pseudogene. This CDR3 has 15 amino acids. CDR3: CASSTRDSASTEAFF. In nucleotides, the CDR3 is TGTGCCAGCAGCACCCGGGACAGCGCAAGCACTGAAGCTTTCTTT.

The CDR3 region has the DNA TGTGCCAGCACCATGGCCGGGCGGCGGGTTAACAATGAGCAGTTCTTC. It translates to CASTMAGRRVNNEQFF. The V call is TRBV21-1, the J call TRBJ2-1; TRBD1 was called by the table and not checked on the DNA. TRBV21-1 is a documented pseudogene. This CDR3 region has 16 residues.

In DNA form, the CDR3 reads TGTGCCAGCAGCTTTCTGTCGACAGGGCTTAATGAAAAACTGTTTTTT. This translates into CASSFLSTGLNEKLFF. This sequence joins TRBV7-9 and TRBJ1-4; 7 bases map to TRBD1. V shed 3 bases, J shed 4 bases, and the junction held 8 bases outside the gene matches. Germline values: CDR1 SEHNR, CDR2 FQNEAQ (reference sequence). This CDR3 is built from 16 residues.

J is TRBJ2-5 and V is TRBV7-2, with 7 bases fitting TRBD1. Per germline, CDR1 SGHTA and CDR2 FQGNSA. The V and J ends lost 5 bases and 1 base, in that order; junction bases with no gene match: 4. CDR3 length equals 14 residues. The CDR3 nucleotides are TGTGCCAGCAGCCCGGACAGGACCCAAGAGACCCAGTACTTC. Residues: CASSPDRTQETQYF.

This chain connects TRBV4-3 to TRBJ1-6; D remains ambiguous. V was trimmed by 0 bases and J by 9 bases, leaving 6 bases between them. CDR3 length equals 13 residues. The germline CDR1 and CDR2 sequences are LGHNA and YSLEER. The CDR3 nucleotides are TGCGCCAGCAGCCAAGATTTAGCTTCACCCCTCCACTTT. This translates into CASSQDLASPLHF.

In this sample, this clonotype turned up a few times. The chain joins TRBV29-1 to TRBJ2-1, with no clear D. The CDR3 has 14 residues. CDR1 is SQVTM, CDR2 ANQGSEA, per germline. V was clipped by 5 bases and J by 8 bases, with 19 bases between them. The CDR3 DNA is TGCAGCGTTCACGCTAGAATCCGAAGCGATGAGCAGTTCTTC. Translating it yields CSVHARIRSDEQFF.

The rearrangement links TRBV10-3 to TRBJ2-1; TRBD2 matches 9 bases. With V trimmed by 4 bases and J by 0 bases, 7 bases remained unmatched. The germline gives CDR1 ENHRY, CDR2 SYGVKD. The CDR3 has 17 amino acids. Written as DNA, the CDR3 is TGTGCCATCAGTGGGAGACTAGCGGCGAGCTCCTACAATGAGCAGTTCTTC. Protein sequence: CAISGRLAASSYNEQFF.

In this sample, this clonotype turned up a few times. The chain joins TRBV27 to TRBJ2-7, with D possibly being TRBD2 (5 bases). Trimming pared 2 bases from V and 1 base from J, leaving 6 bases between. Germline V gene sequence: CDR1 MNHEY, CDR2 SMNVEV (reference sequence). This CDR3 has 13 amino acids. This CDR3 reads CASSLQRSYEQYF. The CDR3 DNA follows: TGTGCCAGCAGTTTACAGCGGTCCTACGAGCAGTACTTC.

CDR3 residues: CATSDSGRTSYNEQFF. CDR3 coding DNA: TGTGCCACCAGTGATTCAGGCAGGACGTCCTACAATGAGCAGTTCTTC. V is TRBV24-1 and J is TRBJ2-1; D is unresolved. Germline V gene lookup returns CDR1 KGHDR and CDR2 SFDVKD. The CDR3 totals 16 residues. The germline V and J ends were trimmed by 2 bases and 1 base, with 11 bases remaining between them.

This clonotype was counted a few times. This chain connects TRBV7-2 to TRBJ2-3; 7 positions agree with TRBD2. Germline assignment: CDR1 SGHTA and CDR2 FQGNSA. V lost 4 bases to trimming and J lost 0 bases; unmatched junction nucleotides: 10. The length of the CDR3 is 17 residues. This CDR3 reads CASSSSGTHSSTDTQYF. The CDR3 DNA sequence: TGTGCCAGCAGCTCCAGCGGGACTCACTCTAGCACAGATACGCAGTATTTT.

The gene calls are TRBV7-9 and TRBJ1-2; D unresolved. In germline, CDR1 is SEHNR, CDR2 FQNEAQ (reference sequence). This CDR3 is 14 amino acids long. Trimming left V 6 bases short and J 6 bases short, with 17 bases between. The CDR3 is CASSHTGQMDGYTF. The CDR3 coding sequence is TGTGCCAGCAGTCATACGGGCCAGATGGATGGCTACACCTTC.

This clonotype was detected only a few times. The rearrangement joins TRBV29-1 to TRBJ2-6; TRBD1 aligns across 10 bases. J was trimmed by 4 bases and V by 4 bases; bases with no gene match: 1. The germline V gene has CDR1 SQVTM and CDR2 ANQGSEA. The CDR3 spans 14 residues. The CDR3 loop reads CSVGQGAGANVLTF. The CDR3 DNA follows: TGCAGCGTTGGACAGGGGGCCGGGGCCAACGTCCTGACTTTC.

The chain has TRBV11-2 and TRBJ2-1; 7 bases align to TRBD2. The V and J ends lost 0 bases and 8 bases, in that order; junction bases with no gene match: 7. Germline V gives CDR1 SGHAT, CDR2 FQNNGV. The CDR3 covers 15 residues. The CDR3 DNA reads TGTGCCAGCAGCTTAGATCATCGACTAGCCCATGAGCAGTTCTTC. It yields the protein CASSLDHRLAHEQFF.

The rearrangement uses TRBV20-1 and TRBJ1-3; D gene uncertain. The CDR3 runs to 13 residues. Germline-derived CDR1 and CDR2 are DFQATT and SNEGSKA (reference sequence). Trimming took 4 bases from V and 0 from J, leaving 7 bases between them. The CDR3 reads CSAKESSGNTIYF. CDR3 in DNA: TGCAGTGCTAAGGAAAGCTCTGGAAACACCATATATTTT.

This chain uses TRBV20-1 with TRBJ2-1; D ambiguous. Germline CDR1 reads DFQATT; CDR2 reads SNEGSKA (reference sequence). The V gene lost 3 bases and the J gene lost 4 bases, with 10 bases spanning the gap. This CDR3 contains 13 residues. The CDR3 region has the DNA TGCAGTGCTAGTTCCAGAAATTACAATGAGCAGTTCTTC. As protein: CSASSRNYNEQFF.

The chain carries TRBV15 and TRBJ2-1; D unclear. V dropped 4 bases and J dropped 1 base, with 23 bases sitting between them. The CDR3 is 19 amino acids. CDR1 and CDR2 from the germline V gene are LNHNV and YYDKDF (reference sequence). Written as DNA, the CDR3 is TGTGCCACCAGCAAAGGAAGGAGCTTTGAAGCGCGGTCCTACAATGAGCAGTTCTTC. As protein: CATSKGRSFEARSYNEQFF.

This chain links TRBV20-1 with TRBJ1-4; tentative D call: TRBD1 (5 bases). The germline V and J ends were trimmed by 0 bases and 6 bases, with 11 bases remaining between them. This CDR3 comprises 14 residues. Per the germline V gene, CDR1 is DFQATT and CDR2 is SNEGSKA (reference sequence). Here the CDR3 reads CSARDLRGDEKLFF. The CDR3 bases are TGCAGTGCTAGAGATCTCCGGGGGGATGAAAAACTGTTTTTT.

This clonotype has just a few counts. V is TRBV4-2 and J is TRBJ2-7, with TRBD2 as a possible D gene (5 bases). V was clipped by 0 bases and J by 7 bases, with 13 bases between them. The CDR3 spans 14 residues. CDR1 and CDR2 from the germline V gene are LGHNA and YNFKEQ. CDR3 sequence (DNA): TGTGCCAGCAGCCAAGATCAGAGGCGGGTAGAGCAGTACTTC. The encoded protein is CASSQDQRRVEQYF.

The chain links TRBV18 to TRBJ1-2; D gene ambiguous. CDR3 length: 15 residues. Germline V gene sequence: CDR1 KGHSH, CDR2 LQKENI. V lost 3 bases and J lost 4, with 15 bases in between. The CDR3 DNA reads TGTGCCAGCTCACCGCTGAAAGGGAACCCCTATGGCTACACCTTC. Its protein product is CASSPLKGNPYGYTF.

This clonotype was seen a handful of times. The chain uses TRBV27 and TRBJ2-3, with 8 bases matching TRBD2. This CDR3 comprises 16 residues. In germline, CDR1 is MNHEY, CDR2 SMNVEV (reference sequence). V shed 6 bases, J shed 1 base, and the junction held 9 bases outside the gene matches. CDR3 region: CASRGDLAGRTDTQYF. DNA for the CDR3: TGTGCCAGCAGGGGAGATCTAGCGGGCCGCACAGATACGCAGTATTTT.

The chain combines TRBV15 with TRBJ1-1; perhaps TRBD1 as D (6 bases). V lost 2 bases and J lost 4, with 14 bases in between. The CDR3 sequence is 15 residues long. Germline V lookup: CDR1 LNHNV, CDR2 YYDKDF (reference sequence). CDR3 protein: CATSRLRGGLTEAFF. The CDR3 nucleotides are TGTGCCACCAGCAGACTCCGAGGGGGGCTCACTGAAGCTTTCTTT.

This clonotype was observed a few times. This rearrangement joins TRBV10-3 to TRBJ1-6; 8 nucleotides line up with TRBD1. Germline CDR1 ENHRY, CDR2 SYGVKD. Germline trimming cut 10 bases from V and 9 bases from J; bases unmatched to any gene: 8. This CDR3 region has 13 residues. In DNA, the CDR3 is TGTGCCACCAGGGGGCGAAGTGCTTCACCCCTCCACTTT. Translating it yields CATRGRSASPLHF.

This chain uses TRBV7-2 with TRBJ2-5; D is uncertain. This CDR3 is built from 12 residues. Germline V gene lookup returns CDR1 SGHTA and CDR2 FQGNSA. The ends were cut back, 2 bases at V and 1 base at J, with 2 bases in the middle. CDR3 protein: CASSLLQETQYF. The CDR3 nucleotides read TGTGCCAGCAGCTTACTCCAAGAGACCCAGTACTTC.

The V call is TRBV5-1, the J call TRBJ2-4; a weak D match, TRBD2 (5 bases). Germline V gene data show CDR1 as SGHRS and CDR2 as YFSETQ. Trimming left V 3 bases short and J 3 bases short, with 13 bases between. The CDR3 runs to 15 residues. CDR3 sequence (DNA): TGCGCCAGCAGCTCGTCGGGATACGTCAAAAACATTCAGTACTTC. Residues: CASSSSGYVKNIQYF.